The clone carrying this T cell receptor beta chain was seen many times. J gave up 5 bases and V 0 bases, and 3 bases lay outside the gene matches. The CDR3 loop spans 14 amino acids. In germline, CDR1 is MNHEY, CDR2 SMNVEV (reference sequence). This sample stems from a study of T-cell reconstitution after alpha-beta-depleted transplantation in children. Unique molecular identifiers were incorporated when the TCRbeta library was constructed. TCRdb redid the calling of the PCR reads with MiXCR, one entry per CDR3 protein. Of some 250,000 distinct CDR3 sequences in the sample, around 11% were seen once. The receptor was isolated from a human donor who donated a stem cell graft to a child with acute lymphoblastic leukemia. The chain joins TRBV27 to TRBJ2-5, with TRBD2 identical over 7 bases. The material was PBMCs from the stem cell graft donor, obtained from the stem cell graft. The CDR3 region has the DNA TGTGCCAGCAGTTTATCGCGGGAGAGGGAGACCCAGTACTTC. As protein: CASSLSRERETQYF.